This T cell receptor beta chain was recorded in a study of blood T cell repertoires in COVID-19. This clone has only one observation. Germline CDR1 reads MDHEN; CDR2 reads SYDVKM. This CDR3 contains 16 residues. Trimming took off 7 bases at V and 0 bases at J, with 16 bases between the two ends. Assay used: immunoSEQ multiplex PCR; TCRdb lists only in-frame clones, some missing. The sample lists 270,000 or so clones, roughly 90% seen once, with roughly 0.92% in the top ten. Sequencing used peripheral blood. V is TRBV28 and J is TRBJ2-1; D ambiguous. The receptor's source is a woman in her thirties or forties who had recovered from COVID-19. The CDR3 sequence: CASIGPTQSSYNEQFF. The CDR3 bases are TGTGCCAGCATTGGCCCCACACAAAGCTCCTACAATGAGCAGTTCTTC.